The 13 T cell receptor beta chains presented below share a single source sample, sequenced in a study of regulatory T cells in long-lasting Graves disease. Time point described: newly diagnosed GD, antithyroid drugs for less than 3 months. Researchers made the TCR library from RNA that was extracted from PBMCs. Construction of the TCR beta libraries employed iRepertoire HTBI primers in conjunction with Arm-PCR of CDR3 regions. Using its own MiXCR run on the multiplex PCR reads, TCRdb lists one record per CDR3 protein. Of 320,000 or so distinct CDR3 sequences in the sample, 15% to 20% were seen once. The specimen comprised peripheral blood mononuclear cells (PBMCs), sampled at new diagnosis, from a patient treated with antithyroid drugs. Source of these receptors: a female donor with Graves disease.

This clonotype was observed at least ten times. The V and J genes are TRBV28 and TRBJ2-4; 8 bases line up with TRBD2. Losses at the gene ends were 7 bases for V and 0 bases for J; bases not matched to a gene: 8. The V gene's germline CDR1 is MDHEN and CDR2 SYDVKM. This CDR3 is built from 16 residues. DNA for the CDR3: TGTGCCAGCAATGGGAGCGGGAGATCAGCCAAAAACATTCAGTACTTC. Translating gives CASNGSGRSAKNIQYF.

The V gene is TRBV19, the J gene TRBJ2-7, with 9 bases matching TRBD2. The CDR3 extends over 14 amino acids. V shed 4 bases, J shed 2 bases, and the junction held 3 bases outside the gene matches. Germline V gives CDR1 LNHDA, CDR2 SQIVND (reference sequence). The CDR3 reads CASSTTSGTYEQYF. CDR3 nucleotide sequence: TGTGCCAGTAGTACGACTAGCGGCACCTACGAGCAGTACTTC.

This clonotype was counted ten times or more. The rearrangement links TRBV6-2 or TRBV6-3 to TRBJ1-5; perhaps TRBD1 as D (5 bases). CDR1 is MNHEY and CDR2 is SVGEGT in the germline V gene. The V end lost 8 bases, the J end lost 4 bases, and 9 bases lay between the germline ends. The length of the CDR3 is 12 residues. The CDR3 loop is CASGDPNQPQHF. As DNA, the CDR3 is TGTGCCAGCGGGGACCCGAATCAGCCCCAGCATTTT.

Comments on this clonotype: This may be a read error, as it is one base from a much larger clone. The chain employs TRBV7-2 and TRBJ2-7, with 9 bases matching TRBD1. The CDR3 covers 15 residues. The V gene's germline CDR1 is SGHTA and CDR2 FQGNSA. Trimming removed 2 bases from V and 4 bases from J; junction bases left unmatched: 6. CDR3 DNA: TGTGCCAGCAGCTTAACGGGGACAGGGCTTTACGAGCAGTACTTC. Encoded protein: CASSLTGTGLYEQYF.

This clonotype came up a few times. The chain links TRBV9 to TRBJ2-1; D may be TRBD1 or TRBD2 (5 bases each). Germline V CDR1 and CDR2: SGDLS, YYNGEE. The CDR3 consists of 14 residues. V was clipped by 4 bases and J by 5 bases, with 13 bases between them. CDR3 DNA: TGTGCCAGCAGCCCGGGACCATACGACAATGAGCAGTTCTTC. Its translation: CASSPGPYDNEQFF.

This clonotype was counted ten times or more. The V call is TRBV19, the J call TRBJ2-1; D not certain. This CDR3 is built from 13 residues. Germline V gene lookup returns CDR1 LNHDA and CDR2 SQIVND (reference sequence). V shed 3 bases and J shed 6 bases, with 9 bases lying between them. The CDR3 loop is CASSIVSFNEQFF. The CDR3 DNA sequence: TGTGCCAGTAGTATCGTTAGCTTCAATGAGCAGTTCTTC.

This clonotype was recorded many times. The chain links TRBV20-1 to TRBJ1-5; D remains unclear. Germline CDR1 DFQATT, CDR2 SNEGSKA (reference sequence). Trimming cost V 6 bases and J 0 bases, with 6 bases left between them. The CDR3 contains 12 residues. CDR3 region: CSASSSNQPQHF. The CDR3 DNA follows: TGCAGTGCATCAAGTAGCAATCAGCCCCAGCATTTT.

This clonotype was counted ten times or more. V is TRBV28 and J is TRBJ2-5, with D maybe TRBD1 (7 bases). This CDR3 is 17 amino acids long. V was trimmed by 6 bases and J by 7 bases, leaving 27 bases between them. The germline gives CDR1 MDHEN, CDR2 SYDVKM. CDR3 sequence: CASRTSTGTAGGWTQYF. The CDR3 DNA sequence: TGTGCCAGCAGGACCTCGACAGGGACAGCCGGGGGATGGACCCAGTACTTC. The full variable domain, in which reference TRBV28 and TRBJ2-5 provide the parts outside the CDR3, is DVKVTQSSRYLVKRTGEKVFLECVQDMDHENMFWYRQDPGLGLRLIYFSYDVKMKEKGDIPEGYSVSREKKERFSLILESASTNQTSMYLCASRTSTGTAGGWTQYFGPGTRLLVL.

This clonotype has just a few counts. CDR3 DNA sequence: TGTGCCAGCACCTGGGGGAACTACGAGCAGTACTTC. Amino acids: CASTWGNYEQYF. The chain links TRBV7-9 to TRBJ2-7; the D call may be TRBD1 or TRBD2 (5 bases each). The CDR3 spans 12 residues. Trimming shortened V by 7 bases and J by 3 bases, and 10 bases separated the two germline ends. Germline CDR1 and CDR2: SEHNR and FQNEAQ (reference sequence).

This clonotype was picked up a small number of times. Here the CDR3 DNA reads TGTGCCAGCTCACCAGAGCGGGACCCTCAAGAGACCCAGTACTTC. Its protein is CASSPERDPQETQYF. The genes are TRBV18 and TRBJ2-5, with TRBD2 identical over 7 bases. The CDR3 contains 15 residues. J was trimmed by 2 bases and V by 2 bases; bases with no gene match: 5. Per the germline V gene, CDR1 is KGHSH and CDR2 is LQKENI.

This clonotype was counted ten times or more. V usage is TRBV6-5 and J usage is TRBJ1-3, with a possible D match to TRBD1 (5 bases). V lost 2 bases and J 0 bases, leaving 11 bases between the germline ends. CDR1 is MNHEY, CDR2 SVGAGI, per germline. This CDR3 spans 16 amino acids. This CDR3 is CASSYGGARSGNTIYF. The CDR3 DNA is TGTGCCAGCAGTTACGGAGGGGCTCGCTCTGGAAACACCATATATTTT.

This clonotype was seen at least ten times. V is TRBV6-1 and J is TRBJ2-3; 14 bases are shared with TRBD2. The germline gives CDR1 MNHNS, CDR2 SASEGT. With 3 bases clipped from V and 5 bases from J, the junction kept 1 base outside the gene matches. This CDR3 contains 15 residues. CDR3 in DNA: TGTGCCAGCAGTGAGGGACTAGCGGGAGTAGATACGCAGTATTTT. Its protein is CASSEGLAGVDTQYF.

The CDR3, as DNA: TGTGCCAGCAGCAACAGGGATACGCAGTATTTT. Translation gives CASSNRDTQYF. This chain connects TRBV12-3 or TRBV12-4 to TRBJ2-3, with D perhaps TRBD1 (5 bases). Between the trimmed V and J ends, which lost 6 bases and 6 bases, there was a span of 7 bases. This CDR3 is 11 amino acids long.